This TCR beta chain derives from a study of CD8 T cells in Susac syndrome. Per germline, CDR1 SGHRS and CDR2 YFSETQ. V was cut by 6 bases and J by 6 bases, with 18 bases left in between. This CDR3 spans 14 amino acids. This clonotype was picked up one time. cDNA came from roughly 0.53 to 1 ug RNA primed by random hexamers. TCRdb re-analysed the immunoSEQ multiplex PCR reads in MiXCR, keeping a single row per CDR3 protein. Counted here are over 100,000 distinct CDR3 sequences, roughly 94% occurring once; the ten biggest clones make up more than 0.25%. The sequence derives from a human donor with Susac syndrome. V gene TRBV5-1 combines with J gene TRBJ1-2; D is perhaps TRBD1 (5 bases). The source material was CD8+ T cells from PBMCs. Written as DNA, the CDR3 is TGCGCCAGCACTGGCCGACGGGGCATGGATGGCTACACCTTC. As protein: CASTGRRGMDGYTF.